These 4 T cell receptor beta chains were sequenced from one sample in a study of CD8 T cells in Susac syndrome. The RNA, about 0.5 to 1 ug, was put through reverse transcription using random hexamers. Via MiXCR, TCRdb re-called the immunoSEQ multiplex PCR reads, giving one row per CDR3 protein. The table records about 200,000 distinct CDR3 sequences, 85% to 95% of them present only once. Specimen: CD4+ T cells from PBMCs. Source of these receptors: a human donor with multiple sclerosis.

The genes are TRBV30 and TRBJ1-1, with D hard to call. V gave up 3 bases and J gave up 4 bases, with 18 bases separating them. The germline gives CDR1 GTSNPN, CDR2 SVGIG (reference sequence). This CDR3 spans 15 amino acids. This CDR3 is CAWRTSETAITEAFF. The CDR3 bases are TGTGCCTGGAGGACCAGCGAGACGGCCATCACTGAAGCTTTCTTT. Supplemented by reference TRBV30 and TRBJ1-1, the full variable domain reads SQTIHQWPATLVQPVGSPLSLECTVEGTSNPNLYWYRQAAGRGLQLLFYSVGIGQISSEVPQNLSASRPQDRQFILSSKKLLLSDSGFYLCAWRTSETAITEAFFGQGTRLTVV.

This chain connects TRBV4-2 to TRBJ2-3; possibly TRBD2 for D (6 bases). Trimming shortened V by 4 bases and J by 2 bases, and 10 bases separated the two germline ends. Germline V gene data show CDR1 as LGHNA and CDR2 as YNFKEQ. The CDR3 has 14 residues. The CDR3 nucleotides read TGTGCCAGCAGCCCTCGGACTAACACAGATACGCAGTATTTT. This translates into CASSPRTNTDTQYF.

The chain carries TRBV25-1 and TRBJ1-1, with a tentative D call TRBD1 (6 bases). This CDR3 has 16 amino acids. Trimming shortened V by 0 bases and J by 1 base, and 12 bases separated the two germline ends. CDR1 MGHDK and CDR2 SYGVNS come from the germline V gene. CDR3 amino acids: CASSEYRAGANTEAFF. CDR3 bases: TGTGCCAGCAGTGAATATCGGGCGGGGGCGAACACTGAAGCTTTCTTT. The full variable domain, completed using reference TRBV25-1 and TRBJ1-1, is EADIYQTPRYLVIGTGKKITLECSQTMGHDKMYWYQQDPGMELHLIHYSYGVNSTEKGDLSSESTVSRIRTEHFPLTLESARPSHTSQYLCASSEYRAGANTEAFFGQGTRLTVV.

This clonotype was found once. This sequence joins TRBV4-1 and TRBJ2-3; unclear D gene. With 0 bases removed from V and 6 bases from J, the gap between germline ends came to 7 bases. The CDR3 loop spans 13 amino acids. Germline V gene data show CDR1 as MGHRA and CDR2 as YSYEKL. The CDR3 loop reads CASSQEGVDTQYF. The CDR3 coding sequence is TGCGCCAGCAGCCAAGAAGGAGTCGATACGCAGTATTTT.